A selection of T cell receptor beta chains follows, all from one sample in a study of blood T cell repertoires in COVID-19. The protocol was immunoSEQ multiplex PCR, while the TCRdb copy is restricted to in-frame clones and leaves out a portion. The sample yields some 240,000 clones, roughly four fifths seen once. The sample comprised peripheral blood. The origin of the receptors is a woman of 80 years or more with acute or convalescent COVID-19. Both conserved end residues are part of each CDR3. Each record gives: D gene, clone size, CDR3 length, V gene, J gene, CDR3 DNA, CDR3 protein. A D gene is named only where the DNA matches it firmly. A clone size is listed for some rows: how often the clone was seen (once, few, many), or a class if it is expanded.

NA	few	16	TRBV18	TRBJ1-4	TGTGCCAGCTCTCTCACGAGGGAAGAGGGAATGAAGAAACTGTTTTTT	CASSLTREEGMKKLFF
NA	NA	14	TRBV6-5	TRBJ2-5	TGTGCCAGCAGTATCGGGATCCTTCAAGAGACCCAGTACTTC	CASSIGILQETQYF
TRBD2	NA	18	TRBV6-6	TRBJ2-2	TGTGCCAGCAGTCGGACTAGCGGGGGGCCCTCTCGGACCGGGGAGCTGTTTTTT	CASSRTSGGPSRTGELFF
NA	NA	14	TRBV19	TRBJ1-2	TGTGCCAGTAGTATTGGCCCGGACAGCTATGGCTACACCTTC	CASSIGPDSYGYTF
NA	NA	13	TRBV19	TRBJ2-6	TGTGCCAGTAGTGTGACAGGGGCCAACGTCCTGACTTTC	CASSVTGANVLTF
NA	few	16	TRBV2	TRBJ2-7	TGTGCCAGCCTGCCCGTAACAGGGACCGGGGCCTACGAGCAGTACTTC	CASLPVTGTGAYEQYF
NA	NA	13	TRBV5-1	TRBJ1-1	TGCGCCAGCAGCTTCGCCGGGAACACTGAAGCTTTCTTT	CASSFAGNTEAFF
NA	few	13	TRBV27	TRBJ2-7	TGTGCCAGCAGTTTTGGGCAGAACTACGAGCAGTACTTC	CASSFGQNYEQYF
TRBD1	NA	16	TRBV19	TRBJ1-3	TGTGCCAGTAGTAGGGGACAGGTTGGGCCCGGAAACACCATATATTTT	CASSRGQVGPGNTIYF
NA	once	13	TRBV2	TRBJ2-7	TGTGCCAGCGGCGGTCATCCCTCCTACGAGCAGTACTTC	CASGGHPSYEQYF